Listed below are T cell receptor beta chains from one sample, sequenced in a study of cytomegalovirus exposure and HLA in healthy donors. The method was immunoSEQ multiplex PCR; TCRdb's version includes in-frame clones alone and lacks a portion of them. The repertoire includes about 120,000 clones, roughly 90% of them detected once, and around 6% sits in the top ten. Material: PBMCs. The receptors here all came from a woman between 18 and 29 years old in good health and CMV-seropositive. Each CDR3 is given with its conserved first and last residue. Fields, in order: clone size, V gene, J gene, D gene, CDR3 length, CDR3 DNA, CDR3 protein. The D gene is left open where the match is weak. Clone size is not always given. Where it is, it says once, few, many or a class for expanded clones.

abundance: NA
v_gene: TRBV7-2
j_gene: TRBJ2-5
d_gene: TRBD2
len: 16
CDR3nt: TGTGCCAGCAGCTCCCGACTAGCGGGAGCGGCAGAGACCCAGTACTTC
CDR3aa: CASSSRLAGAAETQYF

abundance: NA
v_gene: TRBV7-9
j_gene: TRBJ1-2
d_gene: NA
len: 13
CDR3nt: TGTGCCAGCAGCTTGGAGGCTAACTATGGCTACACCTTC
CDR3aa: CASSLEANYGYTF

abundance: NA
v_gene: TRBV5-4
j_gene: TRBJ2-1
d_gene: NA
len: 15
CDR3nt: TGTGCCAGCAGCTTGGTAGGGAGCTCCTACAATGAGCAGTTCTTC
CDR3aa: CASSLVGSSYNEQFF

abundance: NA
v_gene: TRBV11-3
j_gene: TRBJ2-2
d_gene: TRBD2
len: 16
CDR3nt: TGTGCCAGCAGCCCCCAGGGACTAGAAAACACCGGGGAGCTGTTTTTT
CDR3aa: CASSPQGLENTGELFF

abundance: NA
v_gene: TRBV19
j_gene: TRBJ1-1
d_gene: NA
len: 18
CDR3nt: TGTGCCAGTAGTATTACGGGTCGCGGGGCGGGGGCGAACACTGAAGCTTTCTTT
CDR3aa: CASSITGRGAGANTEAFF

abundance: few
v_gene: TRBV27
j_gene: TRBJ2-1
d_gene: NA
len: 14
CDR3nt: TGTGCCAGCAGTTCCTCGCGTGTCGGGAATGAGCAGTTCTTC
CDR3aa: CASSSSRVGNEQFF

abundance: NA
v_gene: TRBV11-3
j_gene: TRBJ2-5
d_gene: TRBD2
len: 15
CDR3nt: TGTGCCAGCAGCTCGGGGAGGGAAAACCAAGAGACCCAGTACTTC
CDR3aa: CASSSGRENQETQYF

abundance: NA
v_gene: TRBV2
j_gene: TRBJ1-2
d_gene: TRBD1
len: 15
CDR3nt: TGTGCCAGCACCGGCGAATCGGGACAGATCTATGGCTACACCTTC
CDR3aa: CASTGESGQIYGYTF

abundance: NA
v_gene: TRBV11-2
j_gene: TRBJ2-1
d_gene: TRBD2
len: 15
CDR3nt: TGTGCCAGCAGCTTAGGACTAGCCGAGGTCAATGAGCAGTTCTTC
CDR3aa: CASSLGLAEVNEQFF

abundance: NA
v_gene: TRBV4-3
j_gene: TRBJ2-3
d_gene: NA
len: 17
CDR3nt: TGCGCCAGCAGCCAAGAATATGGGGGCGTGGGCACAGATACGCAGTATTTT
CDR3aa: CASSQEYGGVGTDTQYF

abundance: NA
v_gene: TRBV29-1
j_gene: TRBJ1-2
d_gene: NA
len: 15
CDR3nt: TGCAGCGTTGAGAGGGGGACGATTGATCACTATGGCTACACCTTC
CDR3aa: CSVERGTIDHYGYTF

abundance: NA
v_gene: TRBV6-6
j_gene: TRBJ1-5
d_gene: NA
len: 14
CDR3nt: TGTGCCAGCAGTTACATTGGGGGGGACCAGCCCCAGCATTTT
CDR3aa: CASSYIGGDQPQHF

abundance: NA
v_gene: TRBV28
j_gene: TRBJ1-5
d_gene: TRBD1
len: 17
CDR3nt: TGTGCCACCGAAAGCTGGGACAGGGGTTTTAGCAATCAGCCCCAGCATTTT
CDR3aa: CATESWDRGFSNQPQHF

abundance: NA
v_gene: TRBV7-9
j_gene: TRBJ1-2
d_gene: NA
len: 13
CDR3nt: TGTGCCAGCAGCTCGGGACACCCGAATGGCTACACCTTC
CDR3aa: CASSSGHPNGYTF

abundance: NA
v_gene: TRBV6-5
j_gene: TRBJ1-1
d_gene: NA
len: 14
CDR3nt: TGTGCCAGCAGTTATAAAAGGTCGGGGACTGAAGCTTTCTTT
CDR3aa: CASSYKRSGTEAFF

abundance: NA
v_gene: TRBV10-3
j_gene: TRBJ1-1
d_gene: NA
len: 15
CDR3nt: TGTGCCATCAGTGGCAAGCGTGGCAGAAACACTGAAGCTTTCTTT
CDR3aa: CAISGKRGRNTEAFF

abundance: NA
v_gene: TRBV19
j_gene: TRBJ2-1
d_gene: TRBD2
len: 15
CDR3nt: TGTGCCAGTAGTATGGGACTAGCGGGAGGCAATGAGCAGTTCTTC
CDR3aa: CASSMGLAGGNEQFF

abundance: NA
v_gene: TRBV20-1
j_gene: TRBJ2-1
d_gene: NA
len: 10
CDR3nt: TGCAGTTCGACTCGCAATGAGCAGTTCTTC
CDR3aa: CSSTRNEQFF

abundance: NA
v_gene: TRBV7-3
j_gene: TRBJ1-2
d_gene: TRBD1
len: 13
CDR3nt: TGTGCCAGCAGCTCGGGACAGAACTATGGCTACACCTTC
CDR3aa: CASSSGQNYGYTF

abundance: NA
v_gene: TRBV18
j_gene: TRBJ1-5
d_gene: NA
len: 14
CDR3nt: TGTGCCAGCTCACCAGATCAGGTCAATCAGCCCCAGCATTTT
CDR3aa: CASSPDQVNQPQHF

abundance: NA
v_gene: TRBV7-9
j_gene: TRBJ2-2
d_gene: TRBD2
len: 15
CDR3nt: TGTGCCAGCGGACTTCCGGGACTAGGCTCCGGGGAGCTGTTTTTT
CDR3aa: CASGLPGLGSGELFF

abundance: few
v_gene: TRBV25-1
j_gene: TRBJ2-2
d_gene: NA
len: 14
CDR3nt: TGTGCCAGCAGTGATTACCAGGAAGCCGGGGAGCTGTTTTTT
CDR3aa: CASSDYQEAGELFF

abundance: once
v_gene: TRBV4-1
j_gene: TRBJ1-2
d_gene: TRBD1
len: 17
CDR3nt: TGCGCCAGCAGCCATCCACTGAAGCGGGACAGGGGCTATGGCTACACCTTC
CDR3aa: CASSHPLKRDRGYGYTF

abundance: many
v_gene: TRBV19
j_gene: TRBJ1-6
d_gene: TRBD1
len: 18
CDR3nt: TGTGCCAGTAGTATCCGTCGGACAGGGGGATCCTATAATTCACCCCTCCACTTT
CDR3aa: CASSIRRTGGSYNSPLHF

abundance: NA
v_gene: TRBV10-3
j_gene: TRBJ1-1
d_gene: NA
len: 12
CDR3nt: TGTGCCATCAGCCCTGGAGGGACTGAAGCTTTCTTT
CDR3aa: CAISPGGTEAFF

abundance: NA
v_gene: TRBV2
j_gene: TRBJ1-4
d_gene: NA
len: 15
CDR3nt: TGTGCCAGCAGTGAAGCGGGAGTAACTAATGAAAAACTGTTTTTT
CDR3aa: CASSEAGVTNEKLFF

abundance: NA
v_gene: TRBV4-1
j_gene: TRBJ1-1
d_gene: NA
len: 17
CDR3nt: TGCGCCAGCAGCCCAGACGACGGGGGGTACCCGAACACTGAAGCTTTCTTT
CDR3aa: CASSPDDGGYPNTEAFF

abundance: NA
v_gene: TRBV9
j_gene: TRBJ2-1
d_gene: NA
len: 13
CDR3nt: TGTGCCAGCAGCCCGCAGGGCTACAATGAGCAGTTCTTC
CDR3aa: CASSPQGYNEQFF

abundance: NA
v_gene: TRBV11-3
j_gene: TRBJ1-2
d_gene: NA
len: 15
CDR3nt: TGTGCCAGCAGCACAAGAAAACAGGGAAAGAATGGCTACACCTTC
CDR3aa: CASSTRKQGKNGYTF

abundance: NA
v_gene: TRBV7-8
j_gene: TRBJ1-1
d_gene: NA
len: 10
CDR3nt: TGTGCCAGCAGCTTGCGTGAAGCTTTCTTT
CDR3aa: CASSLREAFF

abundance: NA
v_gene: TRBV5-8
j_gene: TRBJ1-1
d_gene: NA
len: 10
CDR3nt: TGTGCCAGCACCCTGGGGGGGAAGTTCTTT
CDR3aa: CASTLGGKFF